These 18 T cell receptor beta chains share one sample of origin, sequenced in a study of CXCR3-negative and CXCR3-positive naive CD8 T cells. Antigens of these TCRs are unknown. TRB cDNA libraries were made by UMI-labeled 5' RACE. No DNA is given; TCRdb re-called the 5' RACE reads and lists each CDR3 protein once. Its clone listing holds fewer than 90,000 distinct CDR3 sequences. Findings of the study overall: The study found more hydrophobic TRB CDR3s in CXCR3-positive naive cells than in CXCR3-negative naive cells.

Material: naive CXCR3+ CD8+ T cells from blood. The subset: CD45RO-CCR7+CD27+CD95- naive CD8+ T cells expressing CXCR3 (TNR3+). The source is a human donor in good health. Some clones in this sample may be carry-over from other donors' samples.

The rearrangement uses TRBV29-1 and TRBJ1-1. The CDR3 is 11 amino acids. The V gene's germline CDR1 is SQVTM and CDR2 ANQGSEA. The CDR3 sequence is CSAAESTEAFF.

The gene calls are TRBV20-1 and TRBJ1-2; TCRdb returns TRBD1, unconfirmable since there is no DNA. This CDR3 region has 11 residues. Per germline, CDR1 DFQATT and CDR2 SNEGSKA (reference sequence). CDR3 amino acids: CSAAGLYGYTF.

The CDR3 loop is CASSQRDSNEKLFF. The gene calls are TRBV14 and TRBJ1-4; TCRdb picks TRBD1, but there is no DNA to check that call. Germline values: CDR1 SGHDN, CDR2 FVKESK. CDR3 length equals 14 residues. Filled out from reference TRBV14 and TRBJ1-4, the complete variable domain reads EAGVTQFPSHSVIEKGQTVTLRCDPISGHDNLYWYRRVMGKEIKFLLHFVKESKQDESGMPNNRFLAERTGGTYSTLKVQPAELEDSGVYFCASSQRDSNEKLFFGSGTQLSVL.

The chain links TRBV28 to TRBJ2-7; TCRdb returns TRBD1, unconfirmable since there is no DNA. Germline V gene data show CDR1 as MDHEN and CDR2 as SYDVKM. The CDR3 is 12 amino acids. The CDR3 loop is CASSLRAWEQYF.

The gene calls are TRBV7-6 and TRBJ1-5; as DNA is missing, the TRBD1 call by TCRdb cannot be tested. CDR1 and CDR2 from the germline V gene are SGHVS and FNYEAQ. The CDR3 contains 15 residues. The CDR3 loop is CASSLGQGINQPQHF. Looking up the rest from reference TRBV7-6 and TRBJ1-5 gives the full variable domain: GAGVSQSPRYKVTKRGQDVALRCDPISGHVSLYWYRQALGQGPEFLTYFNYEAQQDKSGLPNDRFSAERPEGSISTLTIQRTEQRDSAMYRCASSLGQGINQPQHFGDGTRLSIL.

CDR3: CATSDPHGPFEQYF. This sequence joins TRBV24-1 and TRBJ2-7; TCRdb returns TRBD1, unconfirmable since there is no DNA. CDR1 is KGHDR, CDR2 SFDVKD, per germline. This CDR3 comprises 14 residues.

The gene calls are TRBV3-1 and TRBJ2-7. CDR1 is LGHDT, CDR2 YNNKEL, per germline (reference sequence). The CDR3 contains 11 residues. CDR3 protein: CASTDSYEQYF.

The CDR3 sequence is CASSENRGFNYGYTF. V is TRBV25-1 and J is TRBJ1-2; TCRdb calls TRBD1, which cannot be checked without DNA. The CDR3 contains 15 residues. CDR1 is MGHDK, CDR2 SYGVNS, per germline.

The gene calls are TRBV30 and TRBJ2-7. The CDR3 is made up of 11 amino acids. The germline V gene has CDR1 GTSNPN and CDR2 SVGIG (reference sequence). CDR3 loop: CAWSALGEQYF.

The chain joins TRBV3-1 to TRBJ2-7; TCRdb's D call, TRBD2, is unchecked because there is no DNA. The germline CDR1 and CDR2 sequences are LGHDT and YNNKEL (reference sequence). There are 14 residues in the CDR3. The CDR3 sequence: CASSQGREIYEQYF.

The chain links TRBV4-1 to TRBJ1-1. CDR1 and CDR2 (germline): MGHRA, YSYEKL. The CDR3 has 16 residues. The chain's CDR3 is CASSQDARVWDTEAFF.

This chain links TRBV28 with TRBJ2-1; TCRdb gives TRBD2 as the D gene, but with no DNA this cannot be confirmed. The V gene's germline CDR1 is MDHEN and CDR2 SYDVKM. This CDR3 is 13 amino acids long. CDR3 region: CARSAGGPIEQFF.

Here the CDR3 reads CASIGGGEGNEQFF. The chain joins TRBV14 to TRBJ2-1; TCRdb's D call, TRBD1, is unchecked because there is no DNA. CDR1 is SGHDN, CDR2 FVKESK, per germline. There are 14 residues in the CDR3.

The chain uses TRBV10-3 and TRBJ2-5. The germline V gene has CDR1 ENHRY and CDR2 SYGVKD. This CDR3 comprises 11 residues. The CDR3 sequence is CAISEEKTQYF.

The rearrangement uses TRBV7-9 and TRBJ2-7. CDR3 length equals 11 residues. Germline lookup yields CDR1 SEHNR and CDR2 FQNEAQ (reference sequence). The CDR3 loop reads CASSLKLEQYF.

The chain uses TRBV7-6 and TRBJ2-1; TCRdb selects TRBD2, and the lack of DNA leaves this call unchecked. Germline loops: CDR1 SGHVS, CDR2 FNYEAQ. The CDR3 sequence is 15 residues long. This chain's CDR3 is CASSAAASGGDEQFF.

The chain links TRBV4-3 to TRBJ1-3. This CDR3 has 16 amino acids. CDR1 is LGHNA, CDR2 YSLEER, per germline. CDR3 loop: CASSQQEGPSGNTIYF.

The gene calls are TRBV10-1 and TRBJ2-3; as DNA is missing, the TRBD1 call by TCRdb cannot be tested. Germline CDR1 is WNHNN and CDR2 is SYGVQD (reference sequence). The CDR3 loop spans 16 amino acids. CDR3 amino acids: CASSRTGPTPSDTQYF.